The 11 T cell receptor beta chains given below trace back to one sample, sequenced in a study of early T cells in non-severe SARS-CoV-2 infection. One entry per CDR3 protein, called by TCRdb with MiXCR from the 5' RACE reads. The sample consists of around 100,000 distinct CDR3 sequences, 10% to 15% of them appearing once. Sequencing input: whole blood. These receptor sequences come from an adult who was a healthcare worker with PCR-confirmed SARS-CoV-2 infection or an uninfected control (not recorded which).

This clonotype has a count of ten or more. The V gene is TRBV7-9, the J gene TRBJ2-4; TRBD2 matches 11 bases. The CDR3 consists of 19 residues. The germline CDR1 and CDR2 sequences are SEHNR and FQNEAQ (reference sequence). The junction had 12 bases not matched to a gene; V was cut back by 4 bases and J by 1 base. The CDR3 DNA reads TGTGCCAGCAGCTCCGGGGTAGCGGGAGGGCTCGTGGCCAAAAACATTCAGTACTTC. This gives the protein CASSSGVAGGLVAKNIQYF.

This clonotype was detected a few times. The chain carries TRBV7-9 and TRBJ2-5, with a weak D call TRBD1 (6 bases). Trimming removed 5 bases from V and 4 bases from J, with 23 bases in between. There are 17 residues in the CDR3. The V gene's germline CDR1 is SEHNR and CDR2 FQNEAQ (reference sequence). This chain's CDR3 is CASSIQRAGAGGETQYF. CDR3 nucleotide sequence: TGTGCCAGCAGCATTCAACGCGCAGGGGCAGGCGGAGAGACCCAGTACTTC. Complete variable domain (other parts from reference TRBV7-9 and TRBJ2-5): DTGVSQNPRHKITKRGQNVTFRCDPISEHNRLYWYRQTLGQGPEFLTYFQNEAQLEKSRLLSDRFSAERPKGSFSTLEIQRTEQGDSAMYLCASSIQRAGAGGETQYFGPGTRLLVL.

This clonotype occurred many times. The chain couples TRBV5-4 to TRBJ2-1; TRBD2 might be the D (6 bases). The CDR3 is 14 residues long. CDR1 is SGHNT, CDR2 YYREEE, per germline (reference sequence). V was pared by 0 bases and J by 7 bases, with 11 bases between. The CDR3 region has the DNA TGTGCCAGCAGCTTGGACCTACTAGCTAATGAGCAGTTCTTC. It encodes CASSLDLLANEQFF.

The chain combines TRBV4-1 with TRBJ2-6; no definite D call. Trimming removed 4 bases from V and 5 bases from J, with 18 bases in between. Germline-derived CDR1 and CDR2 are MGHRA and YSYEKL. The CDR3 covers 17 residues. CDR3: CASSPRSVALRANVLTF. CDR3 nucleotides: TGCGCCAGCAGCCCCAGATCCGTTGCACTGAGGGCCAACGTCCTGACTTTC.

The table lists this clonotype with many counts. This chain uses TRBV11-2 with TRBJ2-7; D ambiguous. Germline CDR1 reads SGHAT; CDR2 reads FQNNGV. V lost 5 bases and J lost 3, with 11 bases in between. This CDR3 is 13 amino acids long. The CDR3 protein is CASSLFPDYEQYF. DNA of the CDR3: TGTGCCAGCAGCCTCTTCCCGGACTACGAGCAGTACTTC.

As for this clonotype: The missing conserved phenylalanine or tryptophan at the end of this CDR3 makes a read error likely. The J gene is TRBJ2-1, the V gene TRBV14, with 7 bases aligning to TRBD2. CDR1 SGHDN and CDR2 FVKESK come from the germline V gene. CDR3 length equals 12 residues. The V gene end was trimmed by 3 bases and the J gene end by 12 bases; junction bases not matched to a gene: 5. CDR3 amino acids: CASSQRERGQFL. The CDR3 bases are TGTGCCAGCAGCCAGCGGGAGAGGGGGCAGTTCCTC.

This clonotype appeared many times. J is TRBJ2-7 and V is TRBV28; 7 bases are a match to TRBD2. The ends lost 5 bases at V and 1 base at J; junction bases unmatched: 5. CDR3 length: 14 amino acids. Germline V gives CDR1 MDHEN, CDR2 SYDVKM. This CDR3 is CASSPSGTSYEQYF. DNA of the CDR3: TGTGCCAGCAGTCCTAGCGGAACTTCCTACGAGCAGTACTTC.

The V and J genes are TRBV28 and TRBJ1-1, with unresolved D. Trimming cost V 4 bases and J 4 bases, with 13 bases left between them. The CDR3 loop spans 14 amino acids. The germline gives CDR1 MDHEN, CDR2 SYDVKM. The CDR3 sequence: CASSSEGWGTEAFF. CDR3 nucleotides: TGTGCCAGCAGTTCCGAGGGATGGGGCACTGAAGCTTTCTTT.

This clonotype was counted a few times. CDR3 protein: CASSPIGAGEKLFF. In nucleotides, the CDR3 is TGTGCCAGCAGTCCGATCGGGGCTGGTGAAAAACTGTTTTTT. The rearrangement uses TRBV12-3 or TRBV12-4 and TRBJ1-4; TRBD1 is a possible D gene (5 bases). V was cut by 5 bases and J by 7 bases, with 14 bases left in between. The CDR3 loop spans 14 amino acids.

This clonotype was seen more than once but under ten times. The genes are TRBV2 and TRBJ1-2, with D perhaps matching TRBD1 (6 bases). This CDR3 region has 15 residues. Germline V gene data show CDR1 as SNHLY and CDR2 as FYNNEI. Trimming left V 1 base short and J 2 bases short, with 11 bases between. In nucleotides, the CDR3 is TGTGCCAGCAGTGAAGAGGACAGCCCAAACTATGGCTACACCTTC. It specifies CASSEEDSPNYGYTF.

This chain joins TRBV5-1 and TRBJ2-2; 9 bases align to TRBD1. V dropped 2 bases and J dropped 3; count of bases not matched to a gene: 5. Germline CDR1 is SGHRS and CDR2 is YFSETQ. The CDR3 totals 16 residues. The CDR3 sequence is CASSLQTGGHTGELFF. The DNA of the CDR3 is TGCGCCAGCAGCTTACAGACAGGGGGACACACCGGGGAGCTGTTTTTT. The variable domain in full, completed from reference TRBV5-1 and TRBJ2-2, reads KAGVTQTPRYLIKTRGQQVTLSCSPISGHRSVSWYQQTPGQGLQFLFEYFSETQRNKGNFPGRFSGRQFSNSRSEMNVSTLELGDSALYLCASSLQTGGHTGELFFGEGSRLTVL.